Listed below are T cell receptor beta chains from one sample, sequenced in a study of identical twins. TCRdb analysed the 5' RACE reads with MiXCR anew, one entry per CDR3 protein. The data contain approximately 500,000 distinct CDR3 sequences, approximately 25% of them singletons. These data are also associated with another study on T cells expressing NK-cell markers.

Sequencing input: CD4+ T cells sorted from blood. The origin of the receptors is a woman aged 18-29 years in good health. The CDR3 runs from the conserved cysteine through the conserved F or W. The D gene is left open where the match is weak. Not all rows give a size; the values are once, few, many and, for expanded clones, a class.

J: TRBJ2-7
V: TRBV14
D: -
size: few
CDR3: CASSQSVGEQYF
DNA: TGTGCCAGCAGCCAATCTGTCGGTGAGCAGTACTTC

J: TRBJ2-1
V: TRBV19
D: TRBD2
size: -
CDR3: CASRGLAGGENEQFF
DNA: TGTGCCTCCCGGGGACTAGCGGGAGGGGAAAATGAGCAGTTCTTC

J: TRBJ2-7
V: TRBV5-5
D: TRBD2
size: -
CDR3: CASSLLPGLAGVFYEQYF
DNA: TGTGCCAGCAGCTTGTTACCGGGACTAGCGGGAGTCTTCTACGAGCAGTACTTC

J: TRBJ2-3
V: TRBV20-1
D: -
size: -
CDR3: CSAQTGSIGTDTQYF
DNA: TGCAGTGCTCAAACCGGGTCCATCGGGACAGATACGCAGTATTTT

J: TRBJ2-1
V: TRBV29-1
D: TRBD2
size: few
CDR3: CSVEESHTGTTYNEQFF
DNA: TGCAGCGTTGAAGAAAGTCACACCGGGACTACCTACAATGAGCAGTTCTTC

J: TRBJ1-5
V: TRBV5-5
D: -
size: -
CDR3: CASSLGRRAEPQHF
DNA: TGTGCCAGCAGCTTAGGACGGCGGGCCGAGCCCCAGCATTTT

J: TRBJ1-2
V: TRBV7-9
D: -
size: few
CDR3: CASSGSNYGYTF
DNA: TGTGCCAGCTCCGGGTCTAACTATGGCTACACCTTC

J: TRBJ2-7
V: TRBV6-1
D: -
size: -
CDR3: CASSLAGTSSYEQYF
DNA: TGTGCCAGCAGTCTTGCGGGGACCAGCTCCTACGAGCAGTACTTC

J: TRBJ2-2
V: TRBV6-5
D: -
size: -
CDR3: CASSYSRAANTGELFF
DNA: TGTGCCAGCAGTTACTCGCGAGCGGCGAACACCGGGGAGCTGTTTTTT

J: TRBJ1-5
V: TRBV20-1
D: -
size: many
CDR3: CSARERTVKNQPQHF
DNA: TGCAGTGCTAGAGAGAGGACAGTTAAAAATCAGCCCCAGCATTTT

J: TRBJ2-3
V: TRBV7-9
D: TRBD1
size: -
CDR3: CASSLQGLADTQYF
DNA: TGTGCCAGCAGTCTACAGGGGCTCGCAGATACGCAGTATTTT

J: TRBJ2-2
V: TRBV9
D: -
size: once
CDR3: CASSFREGGTGELFF
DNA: TGTGCCAGCAGCTTCCGGGAAGGTGGCACCGGGGAGCTGTTTTTT

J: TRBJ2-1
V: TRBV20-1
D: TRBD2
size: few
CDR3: CSARDSGGAGEQFF
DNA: TGCAGTGCTAGAGATAGCGGGGGGGCCGGGGAGCAGTTCTTC

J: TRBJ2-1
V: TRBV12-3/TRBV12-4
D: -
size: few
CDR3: CASSDTIAGGTYNEQFF
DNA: TGTGCCAGCAGCGACACTATAGCCGGGGGTACCTACAATGAGCAGTTCTTC

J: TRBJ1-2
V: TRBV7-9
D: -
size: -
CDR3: CASSPSAGGYTF
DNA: TGTGCCAGCAGCCCTTCCGCCGGTGGCTACACCTTC

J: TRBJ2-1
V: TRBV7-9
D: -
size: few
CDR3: CASSLRAETSYNEQFF
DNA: TGTGCCAGCAGCTTAAGGGCCGAAACCTCCTACAATGAGCAGTTCTTC

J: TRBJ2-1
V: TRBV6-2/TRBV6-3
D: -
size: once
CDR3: CASSWAQNDNEQFF
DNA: TGTGCCAGCAGTTGGGCCCAAAATGACAATGAGCAGTTCTTC

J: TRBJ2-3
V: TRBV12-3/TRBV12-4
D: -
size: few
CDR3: CASSPQGPYHSGTQYF
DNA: TGTGCCAGCAGTCCGCAGGGACCCTACCATAGCGGTACGCAGTATTTT

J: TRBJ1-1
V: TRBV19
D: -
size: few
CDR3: CASSTRPGGLNTEAFF
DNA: TGTGCCAGTAGTACTCGACCTGGAGGGTTGAACACTGAAGCTTTCTTT

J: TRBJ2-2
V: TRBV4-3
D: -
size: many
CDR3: CASSQGYRARKNTGELFF
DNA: TGCGCCAGCAGCCAAGGATACAGGGCCCGAAAGAACACCGGGGAGCTGTTTTTT

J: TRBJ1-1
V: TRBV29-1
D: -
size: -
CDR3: CSVVRTQTGTDEAFF
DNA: TGCAGCGTTGTAAGGACCCAGACAGGTACCGATGAAGCTTTCTTT

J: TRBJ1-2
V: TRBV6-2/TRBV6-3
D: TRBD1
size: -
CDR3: CASKPGQNYGYTF
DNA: TGTGCCAGCAAGCCGGGACAGAACTATGGCTACACCTTC

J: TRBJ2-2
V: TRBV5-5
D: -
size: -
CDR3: CASSLEYGRYAGELFF
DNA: TGTGCCAGCAGCTTGGAGTACGGGCGGTATGCCGGGGAGCTGTTTTTT

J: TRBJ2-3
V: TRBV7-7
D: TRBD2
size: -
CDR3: CASSLAGSDGNTQYF
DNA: TGTGCTAGCAGCTTAGCGGGATCCGATGGGAATACGCAGTATTTT

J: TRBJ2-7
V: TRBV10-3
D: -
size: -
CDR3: CAISDVYEQYF
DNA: TGTGCCATCAGTGACGTGTACGAGCAGTACTTC

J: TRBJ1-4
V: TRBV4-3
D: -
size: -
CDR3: CASSQEVKTNEKLFF
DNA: TGCGCCAGCAGCCAAGAGGTGAAAACTAATGAAAAACTGTTTTTT

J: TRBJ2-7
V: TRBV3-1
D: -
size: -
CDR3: CASSQLSSYEQYF
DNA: TGTGCCAGCAGCCAATTGAGCTCCTACGAGCAGTACTTC

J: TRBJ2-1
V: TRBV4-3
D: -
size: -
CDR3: CASSHPADEQFF
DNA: TGCGCCAGCAGCCACCCGGCGGATGAGCAGTTCTTC

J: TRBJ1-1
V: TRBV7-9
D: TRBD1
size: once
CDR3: CASSPTGGLRNTEAFF
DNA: TGTGCCAGCAGTCCCACAGGGGGATTACGGAACACTGAAGCTTTCTTT

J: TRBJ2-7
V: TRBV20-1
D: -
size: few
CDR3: CSARDGGTGRYEQYF
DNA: TGCAGTGCTAGAGATGGGGGGACGGGGCGATACGAGCAGTACTTC

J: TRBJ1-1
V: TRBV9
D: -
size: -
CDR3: CASSVDPRAGRGTEAFF
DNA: TGTGCCAGCAGCGTAGACCCCCGGGCTGGGAGAGGTACTGAAGCTTTCTTT

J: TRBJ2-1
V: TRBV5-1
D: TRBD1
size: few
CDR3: CASSSQGTEDEQFF
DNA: TGCGCCAGCAGCTCACAGGGGACGGAGGATGAGCAGTTCTTC

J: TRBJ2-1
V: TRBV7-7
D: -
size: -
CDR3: CASSLGPGPEQFF
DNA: TGTGCTAGCAGCTTAGGGCCGGGCCCCGAGCAGTTCTTC

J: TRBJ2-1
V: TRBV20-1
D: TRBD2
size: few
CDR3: CSAPPGGSYNEQFF
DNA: TGCAGTGCCCCTCCGGGGGGGTCCTACAATGAGCAGTTCTTC

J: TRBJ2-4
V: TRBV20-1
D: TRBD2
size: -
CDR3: CSAAPNGRGAKNIQYF
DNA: TGCAGTGCCGCCCCCAACGGGAGGGGAGCCAAAAACATTCAGTACTTC

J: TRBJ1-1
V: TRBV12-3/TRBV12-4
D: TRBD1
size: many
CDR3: CASKRQGRARGEAFF
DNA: TGTGCCAGCAAAAGACAGGGCAGGGCGAGGGGAGAAGCTTTCTTT

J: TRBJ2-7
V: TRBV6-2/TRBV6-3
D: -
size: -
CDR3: CASSYSPSLYEQYF
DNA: TGTGCCAGCAGTTACTCTCCTAGCCTCTACGAGCAGTACTTC

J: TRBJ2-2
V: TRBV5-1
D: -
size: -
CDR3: CASSLGREDTGELFF
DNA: TGCGCCAGCAGCTTGGGCAGGGAAGACACCGGGGAGCTGTTTTTT

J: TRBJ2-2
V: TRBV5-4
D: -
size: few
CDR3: CASSRQGTGELFF
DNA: TGTGCCAGCAGCAGGCAAGGCACCGGGGAGCTGTTTTTT

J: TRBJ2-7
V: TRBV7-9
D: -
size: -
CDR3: CASSLLGARRVSYEQYF
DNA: TGTGCCAGCAGCTTACTGGGGGCCCGCCGGGTATCTTACGAGCAGTACTTC

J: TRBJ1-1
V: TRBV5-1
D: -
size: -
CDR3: CASSLLTHPMNTEAFF
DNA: TGCGCCAGCAGCTTGTTGACACATCCTATGAACACTGAAGCTTTCTTT